This T cell receptor (beta chain) was profiled in a study of blood T cell repertoires in COVID-19. Across the study: The United States, Italy and Spain were the sources of the acute and convalescent COVID-19 samples. T cells, B-cell-depleted T cells, or PBMCs provided the cDNA or gDNA that served as material.

In germline, CDR1 is SGHNT, CDR2 YENEEA. The CDR3 has 17 residues. After removal of 1 base from V and 2 bases from J, the junction contained 11 bases not matched to a gene. In the original analysis: Counts of nucleated cells, estimated from reference gene primer amplification, were obtained. TCRdb's table, derived via immunoSEQ multiplex PCR, lists solely in-frame clones and lacks some. V and J calls and clone size are as listed in that table; D and trimming were resolved from the DNA. The sample consists of tens of thousands of clones, around 79% of them appearing once. Sequencing was performed on peripheral blood. The rearrangement links TRBV11-3 to TRBJ2-7, with 7 bases aligning to TRBD2. The receptor's source is a human donor in a cohort sampled during active COVID-19. The CDR3 nucleotides read TGTGCCAGCAGCTTAGGACCGGGGGGTATGGTGACCTACGAGCAGTACTTC. This codes for CASSLGPGGMVTYEQYF.